This T cell receptor (beta chain) was recorded in a study of blood T cell repertoires in COVID-19. Study-level background: The United States, Italy and Spain were the sources of the acute and convalescent COVID-19 samples.

Per the study methods: Cell counts per sample came from amplifying reference gene primers. Here immunoSEQ multiplex PCR was the method, and the copy in TCRdb shows in-frame clones only, minus some. That table supplies the V and J calls and clone size; D and trimming were determined from the DNA. The sample records around 160,000 clones, about 86% being singletons. The CDR3 runs to 14 residues. V was trimmed by 6 bases and J by 0 bases, leaving 11 bases between them. Germline V gene data show CDR1 as MDHEN and CDR2 as SYDVKM. The J gene is TRBJ1-2, the V gene TRBV28; D is uncertain. The source is a man in his 60s with acute or convalescent COVID-19. What was sequenced was peripheral blood. The CDR3, as DNA: TGTGCCAGCAGCCCCCCGAGGTCTAACTATGGCTACACCTTC. Protein sequence: CASSPPRSNYGYTF.